These 32 T cell receptor beta chains share one sample of origin, sequenced in a study of T-cell memory formation after mild COVID-19. Each CDR3 protein is one row after TCRdb ran MiXCR on the 5' RACE reads. The sample includes roughly 510,000 distinct CDR3 sequences, roughly 17% of them seen just once. Sequenced sample: PBMCs or a T cell subset sorted from them (not recorded which). Source of these receptors: an adult woman who had mild COVID-19 (a few samples of this study predate the infection). Cell type and time point are not known.

The DNA for the CDR3 is TGCGCCAGCAGCTTGTTGGGACAGGGGACCTACAATGAGCAGTTCTTC. It specifies CASSLLGQGTYNEQFF. This chain connects TRBV5-1 to TRBJ2-1, with 10 nucleotides matching TRBD1. CDR1 SGHRS and CDR2 YFSETQ come from the germline V gene. The V gene end was trimmed by 1 base and the J gene end by 2 bases; junction bases not matched to a gene: 3. The CDR3 has 16 amino acids.

This chain links TRBV7-2 with TRBJ1-2; 7 positions agree with TRBD1. Germline V lookup: CDR1 SGHTA, CDR2 FQGNSA. This CDR3 has 14 amino acids. After removal of 3 bases from V and 6 bases from J, the junction contained 7 bases not matched to a gene. The DNA for the CDR3 is TGTGCCAGCAGCTTTGACAGGGCGAGCAATGGCTACACCTTC. Protein: CASSFDRASNGYTF. The full variable domain, with the rest looked up from reference TRBV7-2 and TRBJ1-2, is GAGVSQSPSNKVTEKGKDVELRCDPISGHTALYWYRQSLGQGLEFLIYFQGNSAPDKSGLPSDRFSAERTGGSVSTLTIQRTQQEDSAVYLCASSFDRASNGYTFGSGTRLTVV.

The chain links TRBV15 to TRBJ1-2; 8 positions agree with TRBD1. Per germline, CDR1 LNHNV and CDR2 YYDKDF (reference sequence). V trimming: 5 bases; J trimming: 4 bases; junction bases outside the gene matches: 6. There are 14 residues in the CDR3. CDR3 sequence (DNA): TGTGCCACCAGCCGGAAACAGGGGGGCTATGGCTACACCTTC. This translates into CATSRKQGGYGYTF.

This clonotype came up a few times. This chain links TRBV20-1 with TRBJ1-5; no firm D call. This CDR3 region has 14 residues. CDR1 DFQATT and CDR2 SNEGSKA come from the germline V gene (reference sequence). V was trimmed by 6 bases and J by 4 bases, leaving 16 bases between them. In DNA, the CDR3 is TGCAGTGCGCGACCACGGACGTGGAATCAGCCCCAGCATTTT. It codes for CSARPRTWNQPQHF.

V and J are TRBV6-5 and TRBJ2-5, with 7 bases that match TRBD1. Germline V gives CDR1 MNHEY, CDR2 SVGAGI. This CDR3 has 14 amino acids. V shed 6 bases, J shed 5 bases, and the junction held 9 bases outside the gene matches. The CDR3 loop reads CASSLDRDRETQYF. The CDR3 nucleotides are TGTGCCAGCAGCCTCGACAGGGATCGGGAGACCCAGTACTTC.

The V gene is TRBV29-1, the J gene TRBJ2-5; the D gene is possibly TRBD2 (6 bases). CDR1 and CDR2 (germline): SQVTM, ANQGSEA. The CDR3 covers 12 residues. V was clipped by 7 bases and J by 5 bases, with 14 bases between them. CDR3 loop: CSDRGMSETQYF. CDR3 nucleotide sequence: TGCAGCGATCGGGGGATGTCGGAGACCCAGTACTTC.

This clonotype was seen only a few times. The gene calls are TRBV27 and TRBJ2-7; 10 positions agree with TRBD1. The germline CDR1 and CDR2 sequences are MNHEY and SMNVEV (reference sequence). The CDR3 runs to 15 residues. Trimming at V came to 5 bases and at J to 5 bases, leaving 9 bases not matched to a gene. CDR3: CASSPAGQGIHEQYF. For the CDR3, the DNA is TGTGCCAGCAGTCCCGCGGGACAGGGGATTCACGAGCAGTACTTC.

The chain has TRBV12-3 or TRBV12-4 and TRBJ2-7; D is uncertain. Trimming shortened V by 6 bases and J by 8 bases, and 14 bases separated the two germline ends. The CDR3 spans 12 residues. CDR3 bases: TGTGCCAGCAGCATAGACCGGGCTAAGCAGTACTTC. Protein: CASSIDRAKQYF.

This clonotype was counted a few times. This chain joins TRBV7-9 and TRBJ2-7, with a weak D call TRBD1 (5 bases). V was clipped by 4 bases and J by 1 base, with 17 bases between them. The CDR3 loop spans 16 amino acids. The V gene's germline CDR1 is SEHNR and CDR2 FQNEAQ (reference sequence). CDR3 in DNA: TGTGCCAGCAGCTCCACCCGCTGGGGCGCTTCCTACGAGCAGTACTTC. Its translation: CASSSTRWGASYEQYF. The full variable domain, its missing parts supplied by reference TRBV7-9 and TRBJ2-7, is DTGVSQNPRHKITKRGQNVTFRCDPISEHNRLYWYRQTLGQGPEFLTYFQNEAQLEKSRLLSDRFSAERPKGSFSTLEIQRTEQGDSAMYLCASSSTRWGASYEQYFGPGTRLTVT.

This clonotype was seen at least ten times. This rearrangement joins TRBV7-9 to TRBJ2-5; the D is unclear. This CDR3 spans 13 amino acids. Trimming took off 5 bases at V and 5 bases at J, with 12 bases between the two ends. Looked up from germline, CDR1 is SEHNR and CDR2 is FQNEAQ (reference sequence). The CDR3, as DNA: TGTGCCAGCAGCCGTGACGGGTTGGAGACCCAGTACTTC. This encodes CASSRDGLETQYF.

This clonotype was counted a few times. The rearrangement uses TRBV6-1 and TRBJ2-2; no definite D call. The ends were cut back, 4 bases at V and 6 bases at J, with 12 bases in the middle. Germline-derived CDR1 and CDR2 are MNHNS and SASEGT. The CDR3 length is 14 residues. Here the CDR3 reads CASSALMIPGELFF. CDR3 sequence (DNA): TGTGCCAGCAGTGCCTTAATGATCCCCGGGGAGCTGTTTTTT.

This chain links TRBV29-1 with TRBJ1-1; no definite D call. The CDR3 runs 12 residues. V lost 0 bases, J lost 5 bases, and 7 bases lay in between. Germline CDR1 and CDR2: SQVTM and ANQGSEA. CDR3 bases: TGCAGCGTTGAAGATCGGGCGACTGAAGCTTTCTTT. Its translation: CSVEDRATEAFF.

This clonotype showed up just a few times. The rearrangement links TRBV5-1 to TRBJ1-1; the match to TRBD1 covers 9 bases. Germline CDR1 SGHRS, CDR2 YFSETQ. The CDR3 has 16 amino acids. Trimming took 3 bases from V and 1 from J; bases not matched to a gene: 7. CDR3: CASSYSGTGSNTEAFF. CDR3 in DNA: TGCGCCAGCAGCTACTCCGGGACAGGGTCGAACACTGAAGCTTTCTTT.

This clonotype has just a few counts. This rearrangement joins TRBV2 to TRBJ1-1; the D is unclear. Trimming cost V 7 bases and J 6 bases, with 12 bases left between them. Germline V gene data show CDR1 as SNHLY and CDR2 as FYNNEI. The CDR3 spans 12 residues. Here the CDR3 reads CASNKQEPEAFF. The CDR3 DNA follows: TGTGCCAGCAACAAACAAGAACCTGAAGCTTTCTTT.

This clonotype has more than one count but fewer than ten. The chain links TRBV27 to TRBJ2-7, with TRBD1 identical over 10 bases. Germline assignment: CDR1 MNHEY and CDR2 SMNVEV (reference sequence). V shed 8 bases, J shed 4 bases, and the junction held 5 bases outside the gene matches. The CDR3 consists of 13 residues. The CDR3 DNA sequence: TGTGCCAGCCGGGACAGGGGATGGTACGAGCAGTACTTC. Its translation is CASRDRGWYEQYF.

This clonotype was detected only a few times. This chain links TRBV12-3 or TRBV12-4 with TRBJ1-1; TRBD1 is a possible D gene (5 bases). V was pared by 6 bases and J by 0 bases, with 14 bases between. The CDR3 contains 15 residues. Here the CDR3 reads CASRWGELVNTEAFF. DNA of the CDR3: TGTGCCAGCAGGTGGGGCGAGCTAGTGAACACTGAAGCTTTCTTT.

The chain combines TRBV7-9 with TRBJ2-2; D ambiguous. The germline CDR1 and CDR2 sequences are SEHNR and FQNEAQ (reference sequence). This CDR3 is 13 amino acids long. V was cut by 5 bases and J by 2 bases, with 6 bases left in between. The CDR3 DNA follows: TGTGCCAGCAGCGATCATAACACCGGGGAGCTGTTTTTT. Amino acids: CASSDHNTGELFF.

The chain joins TRBV20-1 to TRBJ2-7, with TRBD2 matching over 8 bases. The trim removed 5 bases at V and 2 bases at J, leaving 11 bases unmatched. The CDR3 totals 15 residues. From germline, CDR1 is DFQATT and CDR2 SNEGSKA (reference sequence). Here the CDR3 reads CSARPSGGLAYEQYF. CDR3 DNA sequence: TGCAGTGCTCGGCCCAGCGGGGGCCTTGCCTACGAGCAGTACTTC.

The J gene is TRBJ1-4, the V gene TRBV20-1; D unresolved. The CDR3 sequence is 15 residues long. Trimming removed 3 bases from V and 3 bases from J, with 14 bases in between. Germline assignment: CDR1 DFQATT and CDR2 SNEGSKA (reference sequence). The CDR3 here is CSASSPRSPNEKLFF. Here the CDR3 DNA reads TGCAGTGCTAGCTCCCCCAGGTCCCCTAATGAAAAACTGTTTTTT.

A word on this clonotype: A clone one base away is much larger, so this may be a read error. The chain uses TRBV5-1 and TRBJ2-7, with 11 bases that match TRBD1. This CDR3 is built from 15 residues. Germline CDR1 and CDR2: SGHRS and YFSETQ. The CDR3 sequence is CASTLEGQGALEQYF. The DNA of the CDR3 is TGCGCCAGCACCTTGGAAGGACAGGGGGCGTTGGAGCAGTACTTC.

This clonotype turned up a few times. This rearrangement joins TRBV29-1 to TRBJ1-2; the D gene is possibly TRBD1 (5 bases). The CDR3 totals 13 residues. Between the trimmed V and J ends, which lost 4 bases and 1 base, there was a span of 10 bases. Germline V gives CDR1 SQVTM, CDR2 ANQGSEA. The CDR3 region has the DNA TGCAGCGTTGTGGGGGGGATTAACTATGGCTACACCTTC. This encodes CSVVGGINYGYTF. Complete variable domain (other parts from reference TRBV29-1 and TRBJ1-2): SAVISQKPSRDICQRGTSLTIQCQVDSQVTMMFWYRQQPGQSLTLIATANQGSEATYESGFVIDKFPISRPNLTFSTLTVSNMSPEDSSIYLCSVVGGINYGYTFGSGTRLTVV.

The chain combines TRBV24-1 with TRBJ1-2, with TRBD1 identical over 10 bases. V lost 4 bases and J lost 5; bases outside the gene matches: 6. This CDR3 region has 15 residues. Germline loops: CDR1 KGHDR, CDR2 SFDVKD. CDR3 amino acids: CATSDPGTGDYGYTF. The CDR3 DNA is TGTGCCACCAGTGACCCCGGGACAGGGGATTATGGCTACACCTTC.

This clonotype has just a few counts. V gene TRBV12-3 or TRBV12-4 combines with J gene TRBJ2-3; D is ambiguous. V was cut by 3 bases and J by 0 bases, with 10 bases left in between. CDR3 length: 15 amino acids. CDR3 nucleotides: TGTGCCAGCAGTTTCCCAGGTGGCAGCACAGATACGCAGTATTTT. Translating it yields CASSFPGGSTDTQYF.

V is TRBV18 and J is TRBJ1-5, with TRBD1 matching 10 bases. J lost 2 bases, V lost 3 bases, and 4 bases had no gene match. The germline V gene encodes CDR1 KGHSH and CDR2 LQKENI. The CDR3 is 16 residues long. In nucleotides, the CDR3 is TGTGCCAGCTCACCGACCGGGACAGGGGGCAATCAGCCCCAGCATTTT. This sequence encodes CASSPTGTGGNQPQHF.

This clonotype has more than one count but fewer than ten. The chain carries TRBV20-1 and TRBJ2-5; TRBD1 or TRBD2 may be the D gene (5 bases each). The germline V and J ends were trimmed by 4 bases and 12 bases, with 15 bases remaining between them. The CDR3 covers 11 residues. Germline V CDR1 and CDR2: DFQATT, SNEGSKA (reference sequence). Here the CDR3 DNA reads TGCAGTGCTAATTACCGGGACGCCGAGTACTTC. It specifies CSANYRDAEYF.

The chain uses TRBV20-1 and TRBJ2-5, with 7 bases lining up with TRBD2. CDR3 length: 15 residues. V lost 0 bases, J lost 4 bases, and 8 bases stayed unmatched. CDR1 is DFQATT and CDR2 is SNEGSKA in the germline V gene (reference sequence). The CDR3 nucleotides are TGCAGTGCTAGAGACCACCGACTAGCAGGAGAGACCCAGTACTTC. Protein sequence: CSARDHRLAGETQYF.

This clonotype was counted ten times or more. The rearrangement uses TRBV12-3 or TRBV12-4 and TRBJ1-5; no clear D. V lost 6 bases and J 0 bases, leaving 6 bases between the germline ends. The CDR3 has 13 amino acids. The CDR3 spells CASSTYSNQPQHF. The CDR3 nucleotides are TGTGCCAGCAGCACATATAGCAATCAGCCCCAGCATTTT.

This clonotype was observed many times. The chain couples TRBV4-3 to TRBJ1-5; 8 nucleotides line up with TRBD1. This CDR3 comprises 17 residues. Germline V gene data show CDR1 as LGHNA and CDR2 as YSLEER. Trimming removed 0 bases from V and 6 bases from J; junction bases left unmatched: 10. The DNA for the CDR3 is TGCGCCAGCAGCCAAGATTATGCAGGGGGCGCGAGTCAGCCCCAGCATTTT. Its translation is CASSQDYAGGASQPQHF.

The chain combines TRBV7-9 with TRBJ2-3; TRBD2 matches 11 bases. The CDR3 extends over 16 amino acids. Germline V CDR1 and CDR2: SEHNR, FQNEAQ (reference sequence). V shed 1 base, J shed 5 bases, and the junction held 5 bases outside the gene matches. CDR3 in DNA: TGTGCCAGCAGCTTAGGACTAGCGGGAAGGGGAGATACGCAGTATTTT. This gives the protein CASSLGLAGRGDTQYF.

This clonotype came up a few times. The chain couples TRBV6-5 to TRBJ2-7, with TRBD1 matching over 8 bases. J was trimmed by 3 bases and V by 2 bases; bases with no gene match: 3. This CDR3 region has 14 residues. Germline loops: CDR1 MNHEY, CDR2 SVGAGI. The CDR3 nucleotides are TGTGCCAGCAGTTACAGGGACAGGCACTACGAGCAGTACTTC. Amino acid sequence: CASSYRDRHYEQYF.

V usage is TRBV7-2 and J usage is TRBJ2-5; D is possibly TRBD1 or TRBD2 (5 bases each). This CDR3 is 12 amino acids long. Trimming removed 6 bases from V and 3 bases from J, with 8 bases in between. Germline-derived CDR1 and CDR2 are SGHTA and FQGNSA. This CDR3 reads CASRGVKETQYF. For the CDR3, the DNA is TGTGCCAGCAGGGGGGTTAAAGAGACCCAGTACTTC.

This chain links TRBV3-1 with TRBJ1-1; possibly TRBD1 for D (5 bases). The V gene's germline CDR1 is LGHDT and CDR2 YNNKEL (reference sequence). This CDR3 region has 14 residues. V lost 2 bases and J 4 bases, leaving 11 bases between the germline ends. In DNA, the CDR3 is TGTGCCAGCAGCCAAACCGGGGGGACCACTGAAGCTTTCTTT. Its translation: CASSQTGGTTEAFF.